The clone carrying this TCR beta chain has ten or more counts. Its antigen remains unknown. TCRdb re-derived calls from the 5' RACE reads in MiXCR, one entry per CDR3 protein. Seen here are under 350,000 distinct CDR3 sequences, roughly 16% observed once, and the top ten hold roughly 24%. This specimen comes from a study of T-cell memory formation after mild COVID-19. The overall study: Clusters of TCRs were largely donor specific.

Points from the study as a whole: Second-wave clones that peaked on day 37 lacked confirmed SARS-CoV-2 specificity.

Germline V lookup: CDR1 SGHVS, CDR2 FNYEAQ. Trimming stripped 4 bases from V and 7 bases from J, with 13 bases between. The CDR3 contains 14 residues. This receptor was obtained from a man younger than 35 who had mild COVID-19 (a few samples of this study predate the infection). Cell type and time point are not known. The source material was PBMCs or a T cell subset sorted from them (not recorded which). This chain uses TRBV7-6 with TRBJ2-2, with D possibly being TRBD2 (6 bases). The CDR3 nucleotides are TGTGCCAGCAGCTCGGACTATAAGCTCGGGGAGCTGTTTTTT. Amino acids: CASSSDYKLGELFF. Full variable domain (remainder filled in from reference TRBV7-6 and TRBJ2-2): GAGVSQSPRYKVTKRGQDVALRCDPISGHVSLYWYRQALGQGPEFLTYFNYEAQQDKSGLPNDRFSAERPEGSISTLTIQRTEQRDSAMYRCASSSDYKLGELFFGEGSRLTVL.